In this sample, the clone carrying this T cell receptor beta chain turned up a few times. Its antigen is not identified. As for time point: patch test 3, about 24 weeks after DPC sensitization. Treatment given: therapeutic diphenylcyclopropenone sensitization with weekly scalp DPC. From whole blood left unfractionated, total RNA was extracted. These data originate in a study of human T cells and chemical hapten exposure. Overall study: Investigators sensitized about 2 cm by about 2 cm of upper inner arm skin with 2% DPC. Weekly diphenylcyclopropenone doses were given to patients' scalps across the roughly 25-week study.

Findings and caveats of the study: The presence of alopecia in the donors means their immune response may differ from healthy people's.

TCRdb ran MiXCR on the RACE reads and lists one entry per CDR3 protein. This sample has 30,000 to 40,000 distinct CDR3 sequences, with over 7.5% found just once. Losses at the gene ends were 5 bases for V and 7 bases for J; bases not matched to a gene: 8. This CDR3 has 14 residues. Germline values: CDR1 DFQATT, CDR2 SNEGSKA (reference sequence). The sequence was obtained from a man aged 50-59 years with alopecia areata. Some clones in this sample may be carry-over from other donors' samples. This sample comprised whole blood, obtained in connection with sensitization to the hapten diphenylcyclopropenone (DPC). The rearrangement joins TRBV20-1 to TRBJ2-7, with 13 bases identical to TRBD2. The CDR3 DNA reads TGCAGTGCTTCAGGACTAGCGGGAGTCGGGGAGCAGTACTTC. Translated, it gives CSASGLAGVGEQYF.